These 14 T cell receptor beta chains were all obtained from the same sample, sequenced in a study of identical twins. TCRdb reprocessed the 5' RACE reads with MiXCR, giving one entry per CDR3 protein. This sample has roughly 1.6 million distinct CDR3 sequences, with less than 35% found just once. Sequencing was done on a sample of cord blood. The receptor set was obtained from a newborn girl in good health.

This clonotype was observed a single time. The genes are TRBV10-3 and TRBJ1-3; perhaps TRBD1 as D (6 bases). The germline V and J ends were trimmed by 4 bases and 0 bases, with 10 bases remaining between them. CDR1 ENHRY and CDR2 SYGVKD come from the germline V gene. The CDR3 loop spans 15 amino acids. CDR3 in DNA: TGTGCCATCAGTGCCCGGGACAACTCTGGAAACACCATATATTTT. It is translated as CAISARDNSGNTIYF.

J is TRBJ2-7 and V is TRBV6-5; possibly TRBD2 for D (5 bases). The CDR3 runs to 15 residues. Germline lookup yields CDR1 MNHEY and CDR2 SVGAGI. The V end was cut by 2 bases, the J end by 0 bases, with 11 bases between. The CDR3: CASSYAIGSSYEQYF. CDR3 coding DNA: TGTGCCAGCAGTTACGCGATTGGGAGCTCCTACGAGCAGTACTTC.

In its sample, this clonotype was seen a few times. The V call is TRBV24-1, the J call TRBJ2-6; D gene unclear. V gave up 3 bases and J gave up 0 bases, with 5 bases separating them. The CDR3 totals 15 residues. Germline V gene data show CDR1 as KGHDR and CDR2 as SFDVKD. The CDR3 spells CATSDRHSGANVLTF. As DNA, the CDR3 is TGTGCCACCAGTGATCGACACTCTGGGGCCAACGTCCTGACTTTC.

The chain couples TRBV14 to TRBJ2-3, with TRBD2 matching over 15 bases. The CDR3 is 16 amino acids. Germline V gene lookup returns CDR1 SGHDN and CDR2 FVKESK. Trimming at V came to 3 bases and at J to 5 bases, leaving 3 bases not matched to a gene. This CDR3 is CASSQLGLAGGDTQYF. CDR3 DNA: TGTGCCAGCAGCCAGCTGGGACTAGCGGGGGGAGATACGCAGTATTTT.

V and J are TRBV11-2 and TRBJ2-7, with D perhaps being TRBD1 or TRBD2 (5 bases each). This CDR3 spans 15 amino acids. In germline, CDR1 is SGHAT, CDR2 FQNNGV. The V end was cut by 5 bases, the J end by 1 base, with 15 bases between. CDR3 amino acids: CASSPPWDRSYEQYF. Written as DNA, the CDR3 is TGTGCCAGCAGCCCCCCTTGGGACCGATCCTACGAGCAGTACTTC.

Note on this clonotype: At one end, the junction sequence differs from germline, possibly due to a read error. V is TRBV6-2 or TRBV6-3 and J is TRBJ2-7; unclear D gene. Germline CDR1 MNHEY, CDR2 SVGEGT. CDR3 length: 13 amino acids. CDR3 sequence: CAGSFEFSYEQYF. The CDR3 nucleotides read TGTGCCGGCAGTTTCGAATTTTCCTACGAGCAGTACTTC.

This clonotype was recorded many times. V gene TRBV27 combines with J gene TRBJ2-7; D is unclear. This CDR3 is 12 amino acids long. Germline lookup yields CDR1 MNHEY and CDR2 SMNVEV (reference sequence). V lost 6 bases and J 4 bases, leaving 10 bases between the germline ends. The CDR3 bases are TGTGCCAGCAGCACTAATCTGTACGAGCAGTACTTC. As protein: CASSTNLYEQYF.

The chain combines TRBV10-2 with TRBJ1-4; tentative D call: TRBD1 (5 bases). The germline V and J ends were trimmed by 2 bases and 5 bases, with 12 bases remaining between them. Germline lookup yields CDR1 WSHSY and CDR2 SAAADI. This CDR3 comprises 15 residues. The CDR3 DNA is TGCGCCAGCAGTGAGGCGGCAGGGCTAAATGAAAAACTGTTTTTT. It yields the protein CASSEAAGLNEKLFF.

This rearrangement joins TRBV29-1 to TRBJ1-1; D not resolved. Trimming shortened V by 4 bases and J by 1 base, and 13 bases separated the two germline ends. Per germline, CDR1 SQVTM and CDR2 ANQGSEA. This CDR3 comprises 14 residues. This CDR3 reads CSVAQEMRNTEAFF. The CDR3 nucleotides are TGCAGCGTTGCCCAGGAAATGAGGAACACTGAAGCTTTCTTT.

This chain joins TRBV20-1 and TRBJ1-2, with 7 bases that match TRBD1. The germline gives CDR1 DFQATT, CDR2 SNEGSKA (reference sequence). The CDR3 has 13 amino acids. J lost 3 bases, V lost 5 bases, and 6 bases had no gene match. Here the CDR3 reads CSALDRLYYGYTF. CDR3 DNA: TGCAGTGCTTTGGACAGGCTCTACTATGGCTACACCTTC.

The chain uses TRBV20-1 and TRBJ1-5, with D perhaps TRBD1 (5 bases). Germline CDR1 DFQATT, CDR2 SNEGSKA (reference sequence). V shed 0 bases and J shed 6 bases, with 15 bases lying between them. The CDR3 runs 15 residues. The CDR3 sequence is CSARDRGTGGQPQHF. The DNA of the CDR3 is TGCAGTGCTAGAGATCGGGGCACGGGCGGTCAGCCCCAGCATTTT.

The rearrangement uses TRBV7-2 and TRBJ2-5, with 12 positions matching TRBD2. The CDR3 sequence is 16 residues long. Germline CDR1 and CDR2: SGHTA and FQGNSA. J was trimmed by 11 bases and V by 3 bases; bases with no gene match: 13. The CDR3 region is CASSFGTSGRRNEQYF. The CDR3 coding sequence is TGTGCCAGCAGCTTCGGTACTAGCGGGAGGAGAAATGAGCAGTACTTC.

This clonotype was counted many times. The chain links TRBV12-3 or TRBV12-4 to TRBJ2-3; TRBD2 might be the D (5 bases). The CDR3 totals 15 residues. The V end was cut by 2 bases, the J end by 1 base, with 10 bases between. Written as DNA, the CDR3 is TGTGCCAGCAGTTTACGGGGATTTGGCACAGATACGCAGTATTTT. Amino acid sequence: CASSLRGFGTDTQYF.

This clonotype has just a few counts. The gene calls are TRBV28 and TRBJ1-5; 7 nucleotides line up with TRBD1. The CDR3 sequence is 14 residues long. Losses at the gene ends were 6 bases for V and 6 bases for J; bases not matched to a gene: 8. Germline V gives CDR1 MDHEN, CDR2 SYDVKM. Here the CDR3 DNA reads TGTGCCAGCAGCCATGACAGGGAAGCTCAGCCCCAGCATTTT. Protein: CASSHDREAQPQHF.